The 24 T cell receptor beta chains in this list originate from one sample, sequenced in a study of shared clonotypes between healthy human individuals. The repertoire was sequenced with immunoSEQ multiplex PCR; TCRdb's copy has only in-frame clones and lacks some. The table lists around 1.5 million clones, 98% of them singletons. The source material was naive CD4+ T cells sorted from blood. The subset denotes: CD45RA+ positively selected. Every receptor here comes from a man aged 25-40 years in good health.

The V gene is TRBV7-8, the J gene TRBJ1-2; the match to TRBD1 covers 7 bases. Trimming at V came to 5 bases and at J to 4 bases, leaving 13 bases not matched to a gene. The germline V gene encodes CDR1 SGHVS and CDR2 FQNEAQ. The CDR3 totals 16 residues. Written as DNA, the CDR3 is TGTGCCAGCAGCCCGAGGACAGGCCGAGTATTCTATGGCTACACCTTC. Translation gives CASSPRTGRVFYGYTF.

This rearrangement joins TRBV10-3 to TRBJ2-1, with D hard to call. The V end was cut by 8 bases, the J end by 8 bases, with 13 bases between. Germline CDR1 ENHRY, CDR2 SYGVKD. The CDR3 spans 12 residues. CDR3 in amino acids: CAIASSRDEQFF. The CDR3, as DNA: TGTGCCATCGCAAGTTCGCGCGATGAGCAGTTCTTC.

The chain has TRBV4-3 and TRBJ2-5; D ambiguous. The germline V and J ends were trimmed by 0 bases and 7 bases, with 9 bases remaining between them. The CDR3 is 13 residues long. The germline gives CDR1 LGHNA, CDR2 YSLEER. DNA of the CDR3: TGCGCCAGCAGCCAAGACCTCTTGGTGACCCAGTACTTC. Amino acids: CASSQDLLVTQYF.

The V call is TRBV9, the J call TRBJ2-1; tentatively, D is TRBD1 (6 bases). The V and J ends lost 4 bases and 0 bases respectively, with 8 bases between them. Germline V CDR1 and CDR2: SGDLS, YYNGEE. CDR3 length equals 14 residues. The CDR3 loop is CASSRDISYNEQFF. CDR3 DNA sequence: TGTGCCAGCAGCCGGGACATCTCCTACAATGAGCAGTTCTTC.

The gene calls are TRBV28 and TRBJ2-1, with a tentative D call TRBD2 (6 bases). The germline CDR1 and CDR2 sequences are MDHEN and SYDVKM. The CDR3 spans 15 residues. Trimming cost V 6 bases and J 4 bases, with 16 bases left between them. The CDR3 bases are TGTGCCAGCAGGGCTCCCCGTAGCGGTTACAATGAGCAGTTCTTC. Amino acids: CASRAPRSGYNEQFF.

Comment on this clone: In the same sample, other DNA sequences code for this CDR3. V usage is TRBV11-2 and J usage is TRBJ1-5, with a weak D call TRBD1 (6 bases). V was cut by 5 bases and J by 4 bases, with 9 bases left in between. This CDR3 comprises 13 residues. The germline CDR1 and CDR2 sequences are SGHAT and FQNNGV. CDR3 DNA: TGTGCCAGCAGCCCGGACAGAAATCAGCCCCAGCATTTT. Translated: CASSPDRNQPQHF.

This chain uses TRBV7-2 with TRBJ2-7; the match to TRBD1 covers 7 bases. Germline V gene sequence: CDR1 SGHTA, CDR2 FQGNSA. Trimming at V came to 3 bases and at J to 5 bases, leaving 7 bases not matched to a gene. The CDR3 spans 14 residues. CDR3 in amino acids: CASSFRTGENEQYF. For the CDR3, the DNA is TGTGCCAGCAGCTTCCGGACAGGTGAGAACGAGCAGTACTTC.

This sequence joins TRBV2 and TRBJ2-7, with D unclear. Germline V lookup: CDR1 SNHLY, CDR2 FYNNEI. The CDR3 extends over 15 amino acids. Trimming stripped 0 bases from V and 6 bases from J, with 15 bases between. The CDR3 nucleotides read TGTGCCAGCAGTGAAGCCCCGGGCTCCCGAATCGAGCAGTACTTC. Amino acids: CASSEAPGSRIEQYF.

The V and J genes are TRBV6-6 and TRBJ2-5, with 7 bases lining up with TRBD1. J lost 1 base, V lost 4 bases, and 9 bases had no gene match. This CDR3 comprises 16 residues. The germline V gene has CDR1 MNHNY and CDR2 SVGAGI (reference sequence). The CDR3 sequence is CASSSFSDRTQETQYF. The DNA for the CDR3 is TGTGCCAGCAGTTCCTTTTCGGACAGGACCCAAGAGACCCAGTACTTC.

The CDR3 loop reads CASSFGLPRTDTQYF. The CDR3 bases are TGTGCCAGCAGCTTCGGACTACCGAGGACAGATACGCAGTATTTT. The V call is TRBV7-2, the J call TRBJ2-3; a weak D match, TRBD2 (6 bases). Looked up from germline, CDR1 is SGHTA and CDR2 is FQGNSA. V was clipped by 3 bases and J by 3 bases, with 13 bases between them. There are 15 residues in the CDR3. Combining the CDR3 with reference TRBV7-2 and TRBJ2-3 gives the whole variable domain GAGVSQSPSNKVTEKGKDVELRCDPISGHTALYWYRQSLGQGLEFLIYFQGNSAPDKSGLPSDRFSAERTGGSVSTLTIQRTQQEDSAVYLCASSFGLPRTDTQYFGPGTRLTVL.

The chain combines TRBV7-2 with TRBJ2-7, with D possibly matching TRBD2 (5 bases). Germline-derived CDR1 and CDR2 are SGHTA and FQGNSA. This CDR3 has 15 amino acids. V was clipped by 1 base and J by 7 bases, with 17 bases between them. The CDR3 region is CASSLDYGAGEEQYF. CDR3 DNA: TGTGCCAGCAGCTTAGACTATGGAGCCGGGGAAGAGCAGTACTTC.

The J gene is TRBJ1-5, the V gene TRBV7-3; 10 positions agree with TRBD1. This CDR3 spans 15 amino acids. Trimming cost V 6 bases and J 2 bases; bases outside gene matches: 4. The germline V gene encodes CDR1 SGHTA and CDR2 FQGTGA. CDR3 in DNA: TGTGCCAGCAGTCGGGACAGGGGAGGCAATCAGCCCCAGCATTTT. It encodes CASSRDRGGNQPQHF.

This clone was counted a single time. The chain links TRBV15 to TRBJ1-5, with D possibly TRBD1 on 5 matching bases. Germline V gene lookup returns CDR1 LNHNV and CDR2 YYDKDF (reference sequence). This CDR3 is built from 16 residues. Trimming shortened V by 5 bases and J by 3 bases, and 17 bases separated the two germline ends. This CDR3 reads CATSVHEGTFNQPQHF. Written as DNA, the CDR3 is TGTGCCACCAGCGTACATGAGGGGACCTTCAATCAGCCCCAGCATTTT.

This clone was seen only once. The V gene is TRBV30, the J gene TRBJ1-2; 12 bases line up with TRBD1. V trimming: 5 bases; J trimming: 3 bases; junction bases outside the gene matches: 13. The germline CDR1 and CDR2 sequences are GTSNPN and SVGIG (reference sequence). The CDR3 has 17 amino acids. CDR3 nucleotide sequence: TGTGCCTGGTGGGCCTGGGACAGGGGGCTAAGCGACTATGGCTACACCTTC. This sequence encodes CAWWAWDRGLSDYGYTF.

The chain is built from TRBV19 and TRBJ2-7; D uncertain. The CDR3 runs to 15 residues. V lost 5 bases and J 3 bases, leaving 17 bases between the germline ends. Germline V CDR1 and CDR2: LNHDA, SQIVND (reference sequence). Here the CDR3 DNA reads TGTGCCAGTAGTTTAACAGATGCTAAGGTCTACGAGCAGTACTTC. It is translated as CASSLTDAKVYEQYF. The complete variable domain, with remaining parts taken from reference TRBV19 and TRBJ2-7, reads DGGITQSPKYLFRKEGQNVTLSCEQNLNHDAMYWYRQDPGQGLRLIYYSQIVNDFQKGDIAEGYSVSREKKESFPLTVTSAQKNPTAFYLCASSLTDAKVYEQYFGPGTRLTVT.

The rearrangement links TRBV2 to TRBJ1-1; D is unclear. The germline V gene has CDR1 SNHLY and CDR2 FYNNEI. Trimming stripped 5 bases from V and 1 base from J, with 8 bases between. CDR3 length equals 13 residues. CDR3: CASSRETNTEAFF. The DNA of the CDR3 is TGTGCCAGCAGTCGAGAGACGAACACTGAAGCTTTCTTT.

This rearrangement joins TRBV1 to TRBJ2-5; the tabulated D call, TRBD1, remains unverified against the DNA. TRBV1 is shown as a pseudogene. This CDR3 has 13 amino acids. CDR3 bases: TGCACCAGCAGGTTCAGGGAAGGGGAGACCCAGTACTTC. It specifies CTSRFREGETQYF.

The CDR3 is CASSLGESKLEEQYF. The CDR3 coding sequence is TGTGCCAGCAGCTTAGGGGAATCTAAGCTGGAAGAGCAGTACTTC. This chain connects TRBV11-3 to TRBJ2-7; D is unresolved. The germline gives CDR1 SGHNT, CDR2 YENEEA. CDR3 size: 15 residues. Trimming pared 1 base from V and 7 bases from J, leaving 17 bases between.

Here the CDR3 DNA reads TGTGCCAGCAGCAAAGGACTAGCGGGAGGAGACAATGAGCAGTTCTTC. It specifies CASSKGLAGGDNEQFF. This sequence joins TRBV21-1 and TRBJ2-1; the table's TRBD2 call for D was not verified on the DNA. TRBV21-1 is annotated as a pseudogene. The CDR3 contains 16 residues.

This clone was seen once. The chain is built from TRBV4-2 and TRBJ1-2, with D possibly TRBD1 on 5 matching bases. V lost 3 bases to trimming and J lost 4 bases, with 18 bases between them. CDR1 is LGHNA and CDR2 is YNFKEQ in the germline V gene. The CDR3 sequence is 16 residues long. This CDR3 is CASSQETGRPTYGYTF. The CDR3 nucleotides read TGTGCCAGCAGCCAGGAAACGGGACGTCCCACCTATGGCTACACCTTC.

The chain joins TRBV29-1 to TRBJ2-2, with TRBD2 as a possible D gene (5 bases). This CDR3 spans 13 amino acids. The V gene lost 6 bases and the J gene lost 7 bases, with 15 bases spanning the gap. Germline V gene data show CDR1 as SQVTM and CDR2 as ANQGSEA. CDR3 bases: TGCAGCGTAAGGACTGGATGGAGCGGGGAGCTGTTTTTT. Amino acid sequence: CSVRTGWSGELFF.

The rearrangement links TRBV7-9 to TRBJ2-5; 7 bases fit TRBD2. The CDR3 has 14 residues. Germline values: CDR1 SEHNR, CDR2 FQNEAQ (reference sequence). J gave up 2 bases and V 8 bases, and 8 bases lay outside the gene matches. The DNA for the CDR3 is TGTGCCAGCGGAGCTAGCGGCCAACAAGAGACCCAGTACTTC. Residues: CASGASGQQETQYF. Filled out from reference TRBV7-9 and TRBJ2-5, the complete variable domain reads DTGVSQNPRHKITKRGQNVTFRCDPISEHNRLYWYRQTLGQGPEFLTYFQNEAQLEKSRLLSDRFSAERPKGSFSTLEIQRTEQGDSAMYLCASGASGQQETQYFGPGTRLLVL.

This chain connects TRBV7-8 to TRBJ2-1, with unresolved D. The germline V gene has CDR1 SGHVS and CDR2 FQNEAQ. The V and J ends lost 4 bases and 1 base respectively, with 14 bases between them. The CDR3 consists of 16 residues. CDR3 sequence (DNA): TGTGCCAGCAGCTCCTCCCCCCTCCGATCCTACAATGAGCAGTTCTTC. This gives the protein CASSSSPLRSYNEQFF.

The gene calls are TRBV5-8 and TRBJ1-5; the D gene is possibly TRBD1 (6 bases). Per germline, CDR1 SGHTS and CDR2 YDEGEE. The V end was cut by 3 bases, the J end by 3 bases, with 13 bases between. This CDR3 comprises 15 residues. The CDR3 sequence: CASSSLQGINQPQHF. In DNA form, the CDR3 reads TGTGCCAGCAGCTCGCTACAGGGAATCAATCAGCCCCAGCATTTT.